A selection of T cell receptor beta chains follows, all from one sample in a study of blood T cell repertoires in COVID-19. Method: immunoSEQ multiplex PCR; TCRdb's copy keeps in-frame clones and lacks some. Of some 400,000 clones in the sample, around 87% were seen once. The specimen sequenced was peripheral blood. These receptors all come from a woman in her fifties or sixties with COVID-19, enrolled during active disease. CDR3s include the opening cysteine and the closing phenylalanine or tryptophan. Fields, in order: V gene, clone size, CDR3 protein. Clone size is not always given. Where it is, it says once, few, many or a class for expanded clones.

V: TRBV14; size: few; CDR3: CASSRLRNTEAFF
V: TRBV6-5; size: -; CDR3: CASSYASEPNYGYTF
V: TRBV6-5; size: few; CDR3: CASSSDRGYEQYF
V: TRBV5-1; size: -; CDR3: CASSGGRRGGYTF
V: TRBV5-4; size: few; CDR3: CASSLFGQGFNYGYTF
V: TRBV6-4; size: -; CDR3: CASSDSRGRAEAFF
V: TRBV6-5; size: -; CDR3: CASSPPPRGNTEAFF
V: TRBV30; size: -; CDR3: CAWAGDGQYGYTF
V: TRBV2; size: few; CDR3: CASRRDRGNQPQHF
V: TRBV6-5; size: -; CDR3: CASIPRYQETQYF
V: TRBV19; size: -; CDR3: CASSIQTSIADTQYF
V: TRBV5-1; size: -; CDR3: CASSSIDSEGSYEQYF
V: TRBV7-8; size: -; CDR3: CASSLGQAGTGELFF
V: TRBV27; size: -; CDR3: CASSLSPGQRRRGDEQFF
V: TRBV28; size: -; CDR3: CASSPTGAYGYTF
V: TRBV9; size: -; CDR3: CASSGWDSYEQYF
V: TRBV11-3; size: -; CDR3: CASSLGQSHEQYF
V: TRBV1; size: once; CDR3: CTSSQPGLAGGPGTQYF
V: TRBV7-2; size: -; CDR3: CASSSSVAGGLGTGELFF
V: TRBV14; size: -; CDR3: CASRITANNEQFF
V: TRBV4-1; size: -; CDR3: CASSQEEVGNTEAFF
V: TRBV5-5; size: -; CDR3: CASSFAGRNSPLHF
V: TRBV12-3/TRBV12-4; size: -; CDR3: CASTFRNQPQHF
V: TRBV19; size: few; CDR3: CASSTQGQSGYGYTF
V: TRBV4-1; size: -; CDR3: CASSRDSGGGDIQYF
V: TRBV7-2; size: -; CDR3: CASRTVNSYEQYF
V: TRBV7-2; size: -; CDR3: CASSPRQGNSPLHF
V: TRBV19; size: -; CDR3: CASSGTPRDQPQHF
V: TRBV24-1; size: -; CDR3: CATSDPVIDTQYF
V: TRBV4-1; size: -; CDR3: CASSPPSYGKGGGTEAFF
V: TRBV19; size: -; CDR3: CASSPTGTGRMNTEAFF
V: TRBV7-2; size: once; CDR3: CASSPQGQHTDTQYF
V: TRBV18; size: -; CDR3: CASSPLGTDYGYTF
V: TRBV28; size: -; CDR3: CASRKAGGRSPLHF
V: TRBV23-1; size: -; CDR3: CASSQSNRGPRGIQKAAGYNEQFF
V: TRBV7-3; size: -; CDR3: CASSLNEFGEDTEAFF
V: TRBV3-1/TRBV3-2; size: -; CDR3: CASSLAGGRSGANVLTF
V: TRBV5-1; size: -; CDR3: CASSLALQGPNTEAFF
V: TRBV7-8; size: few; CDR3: CASSLGQAQLYGYTF
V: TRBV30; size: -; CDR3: CAWSGGDRQPQHF
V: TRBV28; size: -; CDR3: CASSLFKGVDGYTF
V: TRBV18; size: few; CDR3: CASSQLTGRLPGSGNTIYF
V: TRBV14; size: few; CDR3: CASSPYGTGDGYTF
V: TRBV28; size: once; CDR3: CASTVAGVTDTQYF
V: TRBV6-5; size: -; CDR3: CASSFGNRVGGTQYF
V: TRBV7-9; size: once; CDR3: CASSSGTGGDTGELFF
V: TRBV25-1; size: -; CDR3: CASSEGLSGNTIYF
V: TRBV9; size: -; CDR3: CAGNLRLAENTGELFF
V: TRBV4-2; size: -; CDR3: CASSGRGGVTDTQYF
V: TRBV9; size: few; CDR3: CASSVARSRTGTEATYTF
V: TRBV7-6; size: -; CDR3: CASSFISTGQLYEQYF
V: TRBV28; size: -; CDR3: CASTPPGFKGTDTQYF
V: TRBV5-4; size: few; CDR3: CASSLGQGGNQPQHF
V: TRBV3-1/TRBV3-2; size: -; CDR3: CASSSARNGYTF
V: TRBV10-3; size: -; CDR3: CAISERRTEGIQGQYF